These 5 T cell receptor beta chains share one sample of origin, sequenced in a study of blood T cell repertoires in COVID-19. Sequencing used immunoSEQ multiplex PCR; TCRdb keeps in-frame clones, though not all of them. The table includes over 200,000 clones, about nine tenths detected once. Sequencing was carried out using peripheral blood. The receptors shown here come from a man younger than 45 with COVID-19, enrolled during active disease.

This CDR3 is CASSLNRGLGGANVLTF. As DNA, the CDR3 is TGCGCCAGCAGCTTGAACAGGGGGCTGGGTGGGGCCAACGTCCTGACTTTC. V gene TRBV5-1 combines with J gene TRBJ2-6, with 9 bases identical to TRBD1. The V and J ends lost 1 base and 3 bases, in that order; junction bases with no gene match: 5. The CDR3 has 17 amino acids. CDR1 and CDR2 from the germline V gene are SGHRS and YFSETQ.

The chain recombines TRBV19 with TRBJ1-6; TRBD1 might be the D (6 bases). The CDR3 sequence is 16 residues long. V was clipped by 6 bases and J by 9 bases, with 21 bases between them. Germline V gene lookup returns CDR1 LNHDA and CDR2 SQIVND (reference sequence). CDR3 in amino acids: CASSETQMTGRSPLHF. CDR3 DNA sequence: TGTGCCAGTAGCGAAACCCAGATGACAGGCCGTTCACCCCTCCACTTT. The variable domain in full, completed from reference TRBV19 and TRBJ1-6, reads DGGITQSPKYLFRKEGQNVTLSCEQNLNHDAMYWYRQDPGQGLRLIYYSQIVNDFQKGDIAEGYSVSREKKESFPLTVTSAQKNPTAFYLCASSETQMTGRSPLHFGNGTRLTVT.

The chain joins TRBV18 to TRBJ2-5; no reliable D call. Trimming removed 2 bases from V and 5 bases from J, with 12 bases in between. CDR1 is KGHSH and CDR2 is LQKENI in the germline V gene. The CDR3 has 14 amino acids. CDR3 loop: CASSPTQVTETQYF. The CDR3 DNA reads as TGTGCCAGCTCACCAACTCAGGTCACGGAGACCCAGTACTTC.

The CDR3 DNA follows: TGTGCCAGCAGCGCCGGGACAGGAAAAGAGACCCAGTACTTC. It specifies CASSAGTGKETQYF. The rearrangement links TRBV9 to TRBJ2-5, with 8 bases lining up with TRBD1. This CDR3 has 14 amino acids. The V gene's germline CDR1 is SGDLS and CDR2 YYNGEE. After removal of 3 bases from V and 3 bases from J, the junction contained 4 bases not matched to a gene.

This clone was seen only once. The chain combines TRBV7-9 with TRBJ2-7, with D unclear. Germline V CDR1 and CDR2: SEHNR, FQNEAQ (reference sequence). The V and J ends lost 5 bases and 2 bases respectively, with 10 bases between them. The CDR3 is 13 residues long. CDR3 loop: CASSPEAAYEQYF. The CDR3 DNA is TGTGCCAGCAGCCCAGAGGCAGCCTACGAGCAGTACTTC.